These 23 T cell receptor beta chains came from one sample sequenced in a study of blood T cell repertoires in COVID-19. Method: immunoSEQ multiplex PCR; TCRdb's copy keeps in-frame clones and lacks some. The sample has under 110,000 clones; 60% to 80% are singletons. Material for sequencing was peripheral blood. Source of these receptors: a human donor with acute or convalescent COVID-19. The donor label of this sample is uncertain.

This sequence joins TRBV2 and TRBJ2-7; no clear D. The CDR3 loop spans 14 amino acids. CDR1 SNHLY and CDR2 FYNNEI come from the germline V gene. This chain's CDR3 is CASSEGLSSSEQYV. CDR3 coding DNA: TGTGCCAGCAGTGAAGGTTTGTCGTCCTCCGAGCAGTACGTC.

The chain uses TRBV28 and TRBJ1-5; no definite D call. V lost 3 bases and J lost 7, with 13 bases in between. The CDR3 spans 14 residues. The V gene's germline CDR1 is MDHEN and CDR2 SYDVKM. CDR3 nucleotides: TGTGCCAGCAGTTTTTATGCGGCTCACCAGCCCCAGCATTTT. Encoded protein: CASSFYAAHQPQHF.

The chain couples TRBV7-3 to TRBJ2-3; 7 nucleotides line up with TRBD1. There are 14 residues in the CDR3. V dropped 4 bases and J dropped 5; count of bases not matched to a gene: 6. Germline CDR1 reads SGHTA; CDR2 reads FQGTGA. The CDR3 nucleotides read TGTGCCAGCAGCTCCCGACAGGGTGGAGATACGCAGTATTTT. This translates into CASSSRQGGDTQYF.

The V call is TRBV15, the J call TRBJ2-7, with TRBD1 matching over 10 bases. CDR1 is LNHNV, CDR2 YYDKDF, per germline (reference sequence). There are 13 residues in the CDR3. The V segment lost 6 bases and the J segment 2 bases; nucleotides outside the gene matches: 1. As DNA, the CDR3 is TGTGCCACCAGAGGACAGGGGGCCTACGAGCAGTACTTC. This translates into CATRGQGAYEQYF. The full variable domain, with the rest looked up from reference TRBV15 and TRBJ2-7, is DAMVIQNPRYQVTQFGKPVTLSCSQTLNHNVMYWYQQKSSQAPKLLFHYYDKDFNNEADTPDNFQSRRPNTSFCFLDIRSPGLGDTAMYLCATRGQGAYEQYFGPGTRLTVT.

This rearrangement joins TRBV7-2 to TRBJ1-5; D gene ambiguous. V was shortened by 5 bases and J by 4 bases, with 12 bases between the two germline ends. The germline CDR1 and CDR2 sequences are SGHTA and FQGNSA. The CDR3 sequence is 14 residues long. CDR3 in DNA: TGTGCCAGCAGCCTCGCGCCAGGTAATCAGCCCCAGCATTTT. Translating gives CASSLAPGNQPQHF. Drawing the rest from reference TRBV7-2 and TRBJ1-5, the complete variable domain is GAGVSQSPSNKVTEKGKDVELRCDPISGHTALYWYRQSLGQGLEFLIYFQGNSAPDKSGLPSDRFSAERTGGSVSTLTIQRTQQEDSAVYLCASSLAPGNQPQHFGDGTRLSIL.

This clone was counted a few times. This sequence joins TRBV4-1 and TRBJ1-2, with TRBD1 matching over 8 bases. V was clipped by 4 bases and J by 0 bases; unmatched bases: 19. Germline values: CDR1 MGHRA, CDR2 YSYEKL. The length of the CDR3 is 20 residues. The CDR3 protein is CASSRGFYEGQADSNYGYTF. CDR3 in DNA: TGCGCCAGCAGCCGCGGTTTTTATGAGGGACAGGCGGATTCTAACTATGGCTACACCTTC.

The CDR3 reads CASSSSLQGAGELFF. For the CDR3, the DNA is TGTGCCAGCAGCTCCAGCTTACAGGGAGCCGGGGAGCTGTTTTTT. V and J are TRBV7-6 and TRBJ2-2; possibly TRBD1 for D (6 bases). CDR1 and CDR2 from the germline V gene are SGHVS and FNYEAQ. The CDR3 spans 15 residues. Trimming shortened V by 4 bases and J by 6 bases, and 15 bases separated the two germline ends.

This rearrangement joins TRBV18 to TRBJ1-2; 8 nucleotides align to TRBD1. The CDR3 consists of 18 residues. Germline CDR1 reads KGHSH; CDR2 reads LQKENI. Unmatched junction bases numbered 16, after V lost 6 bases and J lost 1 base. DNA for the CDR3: TGTGCCAGCTCCCCCCTTATGGGACAGGCAGCGAGTAACTATGGCTACACCTTC. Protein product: CASSPLMGQAASNYGYTF.

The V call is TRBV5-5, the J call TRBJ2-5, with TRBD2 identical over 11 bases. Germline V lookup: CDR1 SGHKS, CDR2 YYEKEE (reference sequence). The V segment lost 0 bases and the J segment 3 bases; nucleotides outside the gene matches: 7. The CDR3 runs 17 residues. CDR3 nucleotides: TGTGCCAGCAGCTTGGTCTCTAGCGGGGGGATGGAAGAGACCCAGTACTTC. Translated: CASSLVSSGGMEETQYF.

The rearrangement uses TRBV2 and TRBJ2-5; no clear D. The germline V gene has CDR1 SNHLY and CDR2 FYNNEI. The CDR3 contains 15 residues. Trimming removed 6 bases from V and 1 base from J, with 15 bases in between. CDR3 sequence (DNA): TGTGCCAGCAGGCCCTCACTCCTGCCCCAAGAGACCCAGTACTTC. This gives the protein CASRPSLLPQETQYF.

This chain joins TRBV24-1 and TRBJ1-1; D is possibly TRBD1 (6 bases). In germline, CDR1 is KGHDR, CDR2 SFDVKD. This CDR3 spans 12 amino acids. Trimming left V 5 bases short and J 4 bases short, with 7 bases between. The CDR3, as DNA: TGTGCCACCAGTGTAGGGGGCACTGAAGCTTTCTTT. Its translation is CATSVGGTEAFF.

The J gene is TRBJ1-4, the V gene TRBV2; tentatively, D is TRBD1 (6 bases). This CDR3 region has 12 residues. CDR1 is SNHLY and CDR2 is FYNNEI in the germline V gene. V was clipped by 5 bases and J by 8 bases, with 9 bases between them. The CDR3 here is CASSYDREKLFF. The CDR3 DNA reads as TGTGCCAGCAGTTACGACAGGGAAAAACTGTTTTTT.

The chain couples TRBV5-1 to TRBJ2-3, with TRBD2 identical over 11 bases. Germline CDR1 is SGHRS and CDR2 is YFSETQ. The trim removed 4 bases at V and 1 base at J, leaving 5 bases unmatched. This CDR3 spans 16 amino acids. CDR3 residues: CASSNSGLAGTDTQYF. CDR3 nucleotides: TGCGCCAGCAGCAACTCGGGACTAGCGGGCACAGATACGCAGTATTTT. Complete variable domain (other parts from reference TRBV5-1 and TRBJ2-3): KAGVTQTPRYLIKTRGQQVTLSCSPISGHRSVSWYQQTPGQGLQFLFEYFSETQRNKGNFPGRFSGRQFSNSRSEMNVSTLELGDSALYLCASSNSGLAGTDTQYFGPGTRLTVL.

The CDR3 DNA is TGTGCCAGCAGTTTTCGGAGCTATGCAACTAATGAAAAACTGTTTTTT. Its protein is CASSFRSYATNEKLFF. This chain connects TRBV27 to TRBJ1-4, with unresolved D. From germline, CDR1 is MNHEY and CDR2 SMNVEV (reference sequence). The CDR3 is 16 amino acids. V was shortened by 3 bases and J by 0 bases, with 11 bases between the two germline ends. The full variable domain, its missing parts supplied by reference TRBV27 and TRBJ1-4, is EAQVTQNPRYLITVTGKKLTVTCSQNMNHEYMSWYRQDPGLGLRQIYYSMNVEVTDKGDVPEGYKVSRKEKRNFPLILESPSPNQTSLYFCASSFRSYATNEKLFFGSGTQLSVL.

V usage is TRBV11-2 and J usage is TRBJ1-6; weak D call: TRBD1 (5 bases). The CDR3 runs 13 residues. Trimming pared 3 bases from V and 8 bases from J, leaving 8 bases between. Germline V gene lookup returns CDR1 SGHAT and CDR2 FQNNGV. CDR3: CASSFSRDSPLHF. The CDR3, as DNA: TGTGCCAGCAGCTTTTCCAGGGATTCACCCCTCCACTTT.

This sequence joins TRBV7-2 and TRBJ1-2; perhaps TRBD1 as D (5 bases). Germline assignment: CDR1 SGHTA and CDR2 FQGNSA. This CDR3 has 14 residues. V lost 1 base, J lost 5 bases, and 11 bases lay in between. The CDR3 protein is CASSLVPGRYGYTF. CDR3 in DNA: TGTGCCAGCAGCTTAGTGCCAGGGAGGTATGGCTACACCTTC.

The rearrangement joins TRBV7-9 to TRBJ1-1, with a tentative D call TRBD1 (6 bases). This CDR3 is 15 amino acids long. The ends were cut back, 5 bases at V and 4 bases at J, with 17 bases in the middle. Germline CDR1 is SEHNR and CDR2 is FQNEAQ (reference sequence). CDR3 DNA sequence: TGTGCCAGCAGCCCAACGACAGGCTCCGCCACTGAAGCTTTCTTT. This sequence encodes CASSPTTGSATEAFF.

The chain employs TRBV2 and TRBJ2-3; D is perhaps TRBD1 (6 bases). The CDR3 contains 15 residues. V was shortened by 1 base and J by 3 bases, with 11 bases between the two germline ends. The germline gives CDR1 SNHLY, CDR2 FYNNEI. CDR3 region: CASSEDRVETDTQYF. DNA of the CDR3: TGTGCCAGCAGTGAAGACAGGGTGGAAACAGATACGCAGTATTTT.

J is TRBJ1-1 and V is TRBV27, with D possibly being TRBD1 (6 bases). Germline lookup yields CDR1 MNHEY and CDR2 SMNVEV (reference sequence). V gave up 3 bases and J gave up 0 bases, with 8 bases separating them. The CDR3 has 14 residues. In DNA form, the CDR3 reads TGTGCCAGCAGTTTGGACAGTCTGAACACTGAAGCTTTCTTT. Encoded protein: CASSLDSLNTEAFF.

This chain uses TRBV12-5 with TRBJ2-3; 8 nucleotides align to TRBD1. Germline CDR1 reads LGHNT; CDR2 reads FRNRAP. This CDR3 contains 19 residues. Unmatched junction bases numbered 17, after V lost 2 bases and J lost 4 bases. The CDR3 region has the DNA TGTGCTAGTGGTTTGTCGAGAAGAGGTCTCGACAGGGGTGCAGATACGCAGTATTTT. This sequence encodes CASGLSRRGLDRGADTQYF. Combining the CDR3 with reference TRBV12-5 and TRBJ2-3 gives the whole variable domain DARVTQTPRHKVTEMGQEVTMRCQPILGHNTVFWYRQTMMQGLELLAYFRNRAPLDDSGMPKDRFSAEMPDATLATLKIQPSEPRDSAVYFCASGLSRRGLDRGADTQYFGPGTRLTVL.

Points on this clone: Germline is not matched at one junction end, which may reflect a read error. Here the CDR3 DNA reads TGTGCCAGCACTGAAGTCCCCGACAGGGTGGGCAATCAGCCCCAGCATTTT. Translating it yields CASTEVPDRVGNQPQHF. The genes are TRBV6-1 and TRBJ1-5, with TRBD1 identical over 7 bases. CDR1 MNHNS and CDR2 SASEGT come from the germline V gene. This CDR3 contains 17 residues.

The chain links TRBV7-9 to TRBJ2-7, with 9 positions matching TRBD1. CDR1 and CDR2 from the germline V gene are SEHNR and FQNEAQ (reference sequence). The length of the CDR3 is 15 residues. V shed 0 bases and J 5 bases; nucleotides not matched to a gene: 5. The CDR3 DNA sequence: TGTGCCAGCAGCTTAGCGGGGGGGACAGGGCACGAGCAGTACTTC. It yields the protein CASSLAGGTGHEQYF.

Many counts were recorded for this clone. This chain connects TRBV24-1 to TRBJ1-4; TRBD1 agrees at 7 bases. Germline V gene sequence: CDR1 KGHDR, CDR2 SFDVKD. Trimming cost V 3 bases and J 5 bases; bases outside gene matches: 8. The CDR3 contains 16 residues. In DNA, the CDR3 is TGTGCCACCAGTGATACGACAGGGATGGGAAATGAAAAACTGTTTTTT. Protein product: CATSDTTGMGNEKLFF.